These T cell receptor beta chains were read from a single sample in a study of blood T cell repertoires in COVID-19. The method was immunoSEQ multiplex PCR; TCRdb's version includes in-frame clones alone and lacks a portion of them. Among 85,000 to 95,000 clones listed, roughly 87% were seen once. The sample was peripheral blood. The receptor source for this set is a woman older than 75 with active COVID-19. Each CDR3 is given with its conserved first and last residue. The order of the fields is CDR3 length, V gene, J gene, D gene, clone size, CDR3 protein, CDR3 DNA. A D gene is named only where the DNA matches it firmly. Only part of the rows carry a size: once, few, many, or a class if the clone is expanded.

length: 12
V: TRBV7-3
J: TRBJ2-5
D: TRBD2
size: NA
CDR3: CASSLDDGLADF
DNA: TGTGCCAGCAGCTTAGATGACGGACTAGCGGACTTC

length: 19
V: TRBV5-4
J: TRBJ2-2
D: TRBD2
size: NA
CDR3: CASRPPGTSGRANTGELFF
DNA: TGTGCCAGCAGACCCCCCGGGACTAGCGGGAGGGCCAACACCGGGGAGCTGTTTTTT

length: 15
V: TRBV18
J: TRBJ1-4
D: TRBD1
size: NA
CDR3: CASSPQRGQEEKLFF
DNA: TGTGCCAGCTCACCCCAGAGGGGGCAAGAAGAAAAACTGTTTTTT

length: 13
V: TRBV7-2
J: TRBJ2-7
D: TRBD1
size: NA
CDR3: CASTRTGGYEQYF
DNA: TGTGCCAGCACAAGGACAGGGGGATACGAGCAGTACTTC

length: 15
V: TRBV18
J: TRBJ1-1
D: NA
size: NA
CDR3: CASSPPMSVSTEAFF
DNA: TGTGCCAGCTCACCACCAATGAGTGTGAGCACTGAAGCTTTCTTT

length: 12
V: TRBV30
J: TRBJ2-5
D: TRBD1
size: NA
CDR3: CAWSLGGETQYF
DNA: TGTGCCTGGAGTTTAGGGGGCGAAACCCAGTACTTC

length: 16
V: TRBV11-3
J: TRBJ2-1
D: TRBD2
size: NA
CDR3: CASSFQGGRTNNEQFF
DNA: TGTGCCAGCAGCTTTCAGGGCGGGAGAACAAACAATGAGCAGTTCTTC

length: 16
V: TRBV7-9
J: TRBJ2-3
D: TRBD2
size: NA
CDR3: CASSFMMPSGGDTQYF
DNA: TGTGCCAGCAGCTTTATGATGCCTAGCGGGGGAGATACGCAGTATTTT

length: 14
V: TRBV27
J: TRBJ2-7
D: TRBD1
size: NA
CDR3: CASRPGQGSYEQYF
DNA: TGTGCCAGCCGACCGGGACAGGGCTCCTACGAGCAGTACTTC

length: 13
V: TRBV7-2
J: TRBJ2-5
D: NA
size: NA
CDR3: CASSLGSAGTQYF
DNA: TGTGCCAGCAGCTTAGGGTCCGCGGGGACCCAGTACTTC

length: 14
V: TRBV9
J: TRBJ2-1
D: NA
size: NA
CDR3: CASSSRGGNYEQFF
DNA: TGTGCCAGTTCGTCCCGAGGAGGCAATTATGAGCAGTTCTTC

length: 22
V: TRBV28
J: TRBJ2-7
D: TRBD2
size: NA
CDR3: CASLRGQNELSGRRGGETEQYF
DNA: TGTGCCAGCCTACGCGGACAGAATGAATTGAGCGGGAGGAGAGGGGGTGAAACCGAGCAGTACTTC

length: 17
V: TRBV15
J: TRBJ1-6
D: TRBD1
size: NA
CDR3: CATSRDPRTGVNSPLHF
DNA: TGTGCCACCAGCAGAGATCCCCGGACAGGGGTCAATTCACCCCTCCACTTT

length: 13
V: TRBV18
J: TRBJ2-5
D: TRBD1
size: once
CDR3: CASYRDSQETQYF
DNA: TGTGCCAGTTACCGGGACAGCCAAGAGACCCAGTACTTC

length: 15
V: TRBV11-3
J: TRBJ2-1
D: TRBD2
size: NA
CDR3: CASSQGLAAYNEQFF
DNA: TGTGCCAGCAGCCAGGGACTAGCGGCTTACAATGAGCAGTTCTTC

length: 17
V: TRBV28
J: TRBJ2-3
D: TRBD2
size: NA
CDR3: CASTTEGSGANLYTQYF
DNA: TGTGCCAGCACCACCGAGGGGAGCGGGGCAAACCTCTATACGCAGTATTTT

length: 15
V: TRBV5-4
J: TRBJ1-6
D: TRBD1
size: NA
CDR3: CASSYDRVYNSPLHF
DNA: TGTGCCAGCAGCTACGACAGGGTTTATAATTCACCCCTCCACTTT

length: 15
V: TRBV5-1
J: TRBJ2-4
D: NA
size: NA
CDR3: CASRMAGAAKNIQYF
DNA: TGCGCCAGCAGAATGGCGGGCGCAGCCAAAAACATTCAGTACTTC

length: 14
V: TRBV2
J: TRBJ2-5
D: NA
size: NA
CDR3: CASSDGAGKETQYF
DNA: TGTGCCAGCAGTGACGGGGCGGGAAAAGAGACCCAGTACTTC

length: 15
V: TRBV28
J: TRBJ2-6
D: TRBD1
size: NA
CDR3: CASSPTGEGANVLTF
DNA: TGTGCCAGCAGTCCGACAGGGGAAGGGGCCAACGTCCTGACTTTC

length: 14
V: TRBV30
J: TRBJ2-6
D: NA
size: NA
CDR3: CAWSPSSGANVLTF
DNA: TGTGCCTGGAGTCCCTCCTCTGGGGCCAACGTCCTGACTTTC

length: 16
V: TRBV10-3
J: TRBJ1-2
D: NA
size: NA
CDR3: CAISESDRRTDYGYTF
DNA: TGTGCCATCAGTGAGTCCGACAGACGAACGGACTATGGCTACACCTTC

length: 13
V: TRBV5-4
J: TRBJ2-5
D: NA
size: NA
CDR3: CASSLDGMETQYF
DNA: TGTGCCAGCAGCTTGGACGGGATGGAGACCCAGTACTTC

length: 14
V: TRBV10-3
J: TRBJ2-7
D: TRBD1
size: NA
CDR3: CAISGTDRRNEQYF
DNA: TGTGCCATCAGCGGGACAGACAGGAGGAACGAGCAGTACTTC

length: 16
V: TRBV7-8
J: TRBJ2-5
D: TRBD1
size: once
CDR3: CASSSDTRGLEETQYF
DNA: TGTGCCAGCAGCTCAGATACTAGGGGGCTAGAAGAGACCCAGTACTTC

length: 14
V: TRBV28
J: TRBJ1-2
D: NA
size: NA
CDR3: CASSLLLEGYGYTF
DNA: TGTGCCAGCAGTTTATTGCTGGAGGGCTATGGCTACACCTTC

length: 14
V: TRBV2
J: TRBJ2-5
D: NA
size: NA
CDR3: CASSEARAVETQYF
DNA: TGTGCCAGCAGTGAAGCGCGGGCAGTGGAGACCCAGTACTTC

length: 15
V: TRBV9
J: TRBJ2-5
D: TRBD2
size: NA
CDR3: CASSFSGSGRETQYF
DNA: TGTGCCAGCAGCTTTAGCGGGAGTGGTAGGGAGACCCAGTACTTC

length: 14
V: TRBV5-6
J: TRBJ1-1
D: NA
size: once
CDR3: CASSLAGGRTEAFF
DNA: TGTGCCAGCAGCTTGGCGGGGGGACGGACTGAAGCTTTCTTT

length: 15
V: TRBV14
J: TRBJ2-1
D: NA
size: NA
CDR3: CASSQESARANEQFF
DNA: TGTGCCAGCAGCCAAGAATCCGCCAGGGCCAATGAGCAGTTCTTC

length: 15
V: TRBV9
J: TRBJ1-3
D: TRBD1
size: NA
CDR3: CASSLRTGGVGTIYF
DNA: TGTGCCAGCAGCCTGAGAACAGGGGGCGTAGGGACCATATATTTT

length: 17
V: TRBV28
J: TRBJ2-3
D: TRBD1
size: NA
CDR3: CASSPHRQGGHTDTQYF
DNA: TGTGCCAGCAGTCCACACAGACAGGGGGGTCACACAGATACGCAGTATTTT

length: 11
V: TRBV20-1
J: TRBJ2-4
D: NA
size: NA
CDR3: CSARDSRARYF
DNA: TGCAGTGCTAGAGATAGCAGGGCCCGGTACTTC

length: 16
V: TRBV23-1
J: TRBJ2-3
D: TRBD2
size: NA
CDR3: CASSQYQAGGQDTQYF
DNA: TGCGCCAGCAGTCAGTATCAGGCGGGAGGGCAAGATACGCAGTATTTT

length: 16
V: TRBV19
J: TRBJ2-3
D: TRBD2
size: NA
CDR3: CASSRGLAGLTDTQYF
DNA: TGTGCCAGTAGTAGGGGACTAGCGGGACTCACAGATACGCAGTATTTT

length: 16
V: TRBV18
J: TRBJ2-2
D: NA
size: NA
CDR3: CASSPNPSTGTGELFF
DNA: TGTGCCAGCTCACCAAATCCAAGTACGGGAACCGGGGAGCTGTTTTTT

length: 12
V: TRBV5-8
J: TRBJ1-1
D: NA
size: NA
CDR3: CATTGTNTEAFF
DNA: TGTGCCACCACAGGGACAAACACTGAAGCTTTCTTT

length: 18
V: TRBV28
J: TRBJ1-5
D: TRBD1
size: NA
CDR3: CASSGGTGPLAGNQPQHF
DNA: TGTGCCAGCAGTGGGGGGACAGGTCCTCTGGCTGGCAATCAGCCCCAGCATTTT

length: 14
V: TRBV9
J: TRBJ1-1
D: NA
size: once
CDR3: CASSVASGFTEAFF
DNA: TGTGCCAGCAGCGTAGCCTCCGGGTTCACTGAAGCTTTCTTT

length: 15
V: TRBV5-8
J: TRBJ2-2
D: TRBD1
size: NA
CDR3: CASRRQGAYTGELFF
DNA: TGTGCCAGCAGACGACAGGGTGCCTACACCGGGGAGCTGTTTTTT

length: 16
V: TRBV3-1/TRBV3-2
J: TRBJ2-7
D: TRBD2
size: NA
CDR3: CASSSRTSGIRSEQYF
DNA: TGTGCCAGCAGCAGTCGGACTAGCGGGATTCGTAGCGAGCAGTACTTC